This entry features one T cell receptor (beta chain) sequence. Its antigen is not known. This entry belongs to a study of cytomegalovirus exposure and HLA in healthy donors. About the research overall: Earlier results showed 120 million or so unique TCR beta sequences derived from 150 million to 200 million T cells. Study-level findings and limits: Reportedly, HLA-A and HLA-B alleles of most subjects were accurately predicted from TCR beta. Most likely, a cluster of highly shared sequence variants arose as a sequencing artifact. When the data were analyzed later, several of the most significant clusters appeared to be linked to common viral pathogens.

This CDR3 region has 12 residues. CDR1 is MGHDK and CDR2 is SYGVNS in the germline V gene. Trimming removed 6 bases from V and 2 bases from J, with 5 bases in between. It was with 60 Vbeta and 13 Jbeta primers that the PCR ran. The table came from immunoSEQ multiplex PCR; TCRdb's copy has only in-frame clones and leaves some out. The sample shows around 200,000 clones, around three quarters of them seen only once. The chain recombines TRBV25-1 with TRBJ1-3, with unresolved D. The source is a woman between 18 and 30 years old in good health and CMV-seronegative. The sequencing sample was made of PBMCs. The DNA of the CDR3 is TGTGCCAGCAGCCCTCCTGGAAACACCATATATTTT. Protein sequence: CASSPPGNTIYF.